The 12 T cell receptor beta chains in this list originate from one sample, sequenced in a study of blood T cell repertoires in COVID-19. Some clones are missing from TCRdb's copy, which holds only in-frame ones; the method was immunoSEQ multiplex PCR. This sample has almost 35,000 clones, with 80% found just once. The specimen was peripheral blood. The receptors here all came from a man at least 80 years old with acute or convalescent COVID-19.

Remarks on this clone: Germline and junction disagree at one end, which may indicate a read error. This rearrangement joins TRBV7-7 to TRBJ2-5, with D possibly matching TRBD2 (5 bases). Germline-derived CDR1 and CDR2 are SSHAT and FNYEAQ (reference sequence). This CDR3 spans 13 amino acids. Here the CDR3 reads CASSLGGKETQYF. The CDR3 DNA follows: TGTGCTAGCAGCTTAGGAGGCAAAGAGACCCAGTACTTC.

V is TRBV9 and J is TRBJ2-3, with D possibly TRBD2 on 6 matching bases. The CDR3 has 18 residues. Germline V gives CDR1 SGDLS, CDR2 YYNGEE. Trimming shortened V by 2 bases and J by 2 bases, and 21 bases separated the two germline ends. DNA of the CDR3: TGTGCCAGCAGCGTTCCCCCCCCGAAGCGGGTATTCACAGATACGCAGTATTTT. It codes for CASSVPPPKRVFTDTQYF.

The CDR3, as DNA: TGCGCCAGCAGCCAAGAAGATATCGGGGCTGGAAACACCATATATTTT. It encodes CASSQEDIGAGNTIYF. This chain uses TRBV4-1 with TRBJ1-3; D call uncertain. CDR1 is MGHRA and CDR2 is YSYEKL in the germline V gene. Trimming pared 0 bases from V and 2 bases from J, leaving 11 bases between. The CDR3 consists of 16 residues.

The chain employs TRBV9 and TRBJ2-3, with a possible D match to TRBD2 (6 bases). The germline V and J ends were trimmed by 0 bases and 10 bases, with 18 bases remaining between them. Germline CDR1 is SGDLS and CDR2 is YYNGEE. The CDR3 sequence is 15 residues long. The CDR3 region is CASSVDSTPGEAQYF. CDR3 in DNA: TGTGCCAGCAGCGTAGACTCTACCCCCGGGGAGGCGCAGTATTTT. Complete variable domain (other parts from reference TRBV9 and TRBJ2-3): DSGVTQTPKHLITATGQRVTLRCSPRSGDLSVYWYQQSLDQGLQFLIQYYNGEERAKGNILERFSAQQFPDLHSELNLSSLELGDSALYFCASSVDSTPGEAQYFGPGTRLTVL.

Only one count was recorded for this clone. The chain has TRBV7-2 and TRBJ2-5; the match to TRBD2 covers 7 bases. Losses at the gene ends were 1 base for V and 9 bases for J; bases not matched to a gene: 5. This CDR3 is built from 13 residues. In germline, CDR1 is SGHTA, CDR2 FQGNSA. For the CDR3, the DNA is TGTGCCAGCAGCTTAGACTTTCTAGCGGCCCAGTACTTC. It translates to CASSLDFLAAQYF.

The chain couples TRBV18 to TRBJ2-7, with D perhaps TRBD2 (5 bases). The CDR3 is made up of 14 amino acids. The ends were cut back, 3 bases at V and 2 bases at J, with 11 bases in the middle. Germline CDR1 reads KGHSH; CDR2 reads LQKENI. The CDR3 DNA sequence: TGTGCCAGCTCACCGATCGAGGGTACCTACGAGCAGTACTTC. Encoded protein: CASSPIEGTYEQYF.

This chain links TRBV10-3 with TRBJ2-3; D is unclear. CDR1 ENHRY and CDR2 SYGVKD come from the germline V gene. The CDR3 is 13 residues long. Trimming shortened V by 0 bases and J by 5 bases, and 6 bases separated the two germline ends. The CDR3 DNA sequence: TGTGCCATCAGTGAGTCCCTAGGAGATACGCAGTATTTT. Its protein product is CAISESLGDTQYF.

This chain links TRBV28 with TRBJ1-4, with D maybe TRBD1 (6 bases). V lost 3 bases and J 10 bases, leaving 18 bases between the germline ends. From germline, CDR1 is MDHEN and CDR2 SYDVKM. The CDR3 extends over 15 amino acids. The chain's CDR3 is CASSFRFGTTGKLFF. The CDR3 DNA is TGTGCCAGCAGTTTTAGATTCGGGACGACAGGAAAACTGTTTTTT.

For the CDR3, the DNA is TGTGCCAGCCAGAAGGGGCTCTCCTATAATTCACCCCTCCACTTT. It yields the protein CASQKGLSYNSPLHF. The gene calls are TRBV9 and TRBJ1-6, with D tentatively TRBD1 (5 bases). The germline V gene encodes CDR1 SGDLS and CDR2 YYNGEE. The length of the CDR3 is 15 residues. The germline V and J ends were trimmed by 7 bases and 0 bases, with 11 bases remaining between them.

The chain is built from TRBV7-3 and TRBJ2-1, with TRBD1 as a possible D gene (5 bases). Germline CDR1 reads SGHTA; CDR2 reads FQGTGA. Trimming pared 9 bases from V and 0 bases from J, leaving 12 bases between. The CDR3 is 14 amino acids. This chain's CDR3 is CASSDKSSYNEQFF. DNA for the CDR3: TGTGCCAGTTCGGACAAGAGCTCCTACAATGAGCAGTTCTTC.

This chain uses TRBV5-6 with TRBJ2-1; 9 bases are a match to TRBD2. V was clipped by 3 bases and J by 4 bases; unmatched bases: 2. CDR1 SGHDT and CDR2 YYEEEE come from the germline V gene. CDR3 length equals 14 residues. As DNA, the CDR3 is TGTGCCAGCAGCTCGGGACTAGCATACAATGAGCAGTTCTTC. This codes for CASSSGLAYNEQFF.

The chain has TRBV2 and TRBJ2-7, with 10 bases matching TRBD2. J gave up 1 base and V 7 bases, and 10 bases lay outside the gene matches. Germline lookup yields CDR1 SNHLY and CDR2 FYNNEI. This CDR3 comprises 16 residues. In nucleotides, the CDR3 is TGTGCCAGCACCGAAGGGGAGCGGGGGGGGTCCTACGAGCAGTACTTC. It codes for CASTEGERGGSYEQYF.